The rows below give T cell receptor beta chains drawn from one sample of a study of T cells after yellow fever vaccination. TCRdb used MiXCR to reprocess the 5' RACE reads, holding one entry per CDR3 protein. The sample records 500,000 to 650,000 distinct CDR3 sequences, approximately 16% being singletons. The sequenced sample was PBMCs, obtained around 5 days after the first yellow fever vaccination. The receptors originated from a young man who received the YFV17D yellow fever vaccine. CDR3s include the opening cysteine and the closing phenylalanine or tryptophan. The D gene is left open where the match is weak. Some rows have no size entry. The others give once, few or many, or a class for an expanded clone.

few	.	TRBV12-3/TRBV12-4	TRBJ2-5	CASRPPGLVETQYF	TGTGCCAGCAGGCCGCCGGGGTTGGTAGAGACCCAGTACTTC
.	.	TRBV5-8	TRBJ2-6	CASSLDVGGNVLTF	TGTGCCAGCAGCTTGGATGTTGGGGGCAACGTCCTGACTTTC
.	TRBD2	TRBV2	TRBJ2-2	CASSEFVTSGGKELFF	TGTGCCAGCAGTGAATTCGTGACTAGCGGGGGAAAGGAGCTGTTTTTT
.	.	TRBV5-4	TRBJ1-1	CASSNPEGGRPEAFF	TGTGCCAGCAGCAATCCAGAGGGGGGTCGGCCTGAAGCTTTCTTT
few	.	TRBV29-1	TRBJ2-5	CSVERDSGTQETQYF	TGCAGCGTTGAGCGGGACAGCGGGACCCAAGAGACCCAGTACTTC
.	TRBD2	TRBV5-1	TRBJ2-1	CASSLGSGTSGGARAYNEQFF	TGCGCCAGCAGCTTGGGATCGGGGACTAGCGGGGGGGCCCGCGCCTACAATGAGCAGTTCTTC
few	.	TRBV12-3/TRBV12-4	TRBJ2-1	CASLRTSGGEQFF	TGTGCCTCCCTTCGGACCTCCGGCGGAGAGCAGTTCTTC
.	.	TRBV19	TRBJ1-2	CASSPGGLWSSYGYTF	TGTGCCAGTAGTCCGGGGGGGCTGTGGTCTTCGTATGGCTACACCTTC
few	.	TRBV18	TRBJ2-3	CASSPPGQLNTDTQYF	TGTGCCAGCTCACCACCTGGCCAGTTAAACACAGATACGCAGTATTTT
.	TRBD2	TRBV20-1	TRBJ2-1	CSARWSQRGAYNEQFF	TGCAGTGCTAGATGGTCTCAGCGGGGAGCTTACAATGAGCAGTTCTTC
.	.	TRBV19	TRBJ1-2	CASSNPQDHPSYTF	TGTGCCAGTAGTAATCCTCAGGACCACCCGAGCTACACCTTC
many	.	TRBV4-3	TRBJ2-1	CASSQDGGGDNEQFF	TGCGCCAGCAGCCAAGACGGAGGAGGAGACAATGAGCAGTTCTTC
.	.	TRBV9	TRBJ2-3	CASSVGGRFTDTQYF	TGTGCCAGCAGCGTAGGTGGCAGGTTCACAGATACGCAGTATTTT
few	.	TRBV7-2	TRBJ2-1	CASSLAQANEQFF	TGTGCCAGCAGCTTAGCCCAGGCCAATGAGCAGTTCTTC
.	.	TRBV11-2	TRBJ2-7	CASSQGAGQLYEQYF	TGTGCCAGCAGCCAAGGAGCGGGACAGCTCTACGAGCAGTACTTC
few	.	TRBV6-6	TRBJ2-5	CASSYPTPETQYF	TGTGCCAGCAGTTACCCCACTCCAGAGACCCAGTACTTC
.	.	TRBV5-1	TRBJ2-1	CASSQKRDEQFF	TGCGCCAGCAGCCAGAAACGGGATGAGCAGTTCTTC
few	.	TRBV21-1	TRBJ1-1	CASSKAPGQGPEAFF	TGTGCCAGCAGCAAAGCCCCGGGACAGGGACCCGAAGCTTTCTTT
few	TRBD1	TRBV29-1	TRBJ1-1	CSADRDQNTEAFF	TGCAGCGCGGACAGGGACCAGAACACTGAAGCTTTCTTT
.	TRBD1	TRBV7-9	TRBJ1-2	CASRLPMRQGRQGYGYTF	TGTGCCAGCAGGCTCCCCATGCGACAGGGGCGGCAAGGGTATGGCTACACCTTC
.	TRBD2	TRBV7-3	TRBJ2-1	CASSLTIGLAGDTSYNEQFF	TGTGCCAGCAGCTTAACCATCGGACTAGCGGGGGACACCTCCTACAATGAGCAGTTCTTC
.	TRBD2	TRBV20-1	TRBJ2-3	CSAPLALAGGDTQYF	TGCAGTGCTCCCCTTGCGCTAGCGGGGGGGGATACGCAGTATTTT
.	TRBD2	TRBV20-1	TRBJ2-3	CRGTSGGADTQYF	TGCAGGGGGACTAGCGGGGGGGCAGATACGCAGTATTTT
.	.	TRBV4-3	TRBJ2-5	CASSQGGLPGRETQYF	TGCGCCAGCAGCCAAGGGGGACTCCCAGGCAGAGAGACCCAGTACTTC
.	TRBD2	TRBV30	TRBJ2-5	CAWSVGSGGAETQYF	TGTGCCTGGAGTGTCGGGAGCGGGGGGGCAGAGACCCAGTACTTC
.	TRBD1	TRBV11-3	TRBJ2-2	CASALLTGTGELFF	TGTGCCAGCGCGCTCCTGACAGGGACCGGGGAGCTGTTTTTT
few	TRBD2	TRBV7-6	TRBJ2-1	CASSDRTSGGALEQFF	TGTGCCAGCAGCGATCGAACTAGCGGGGGGGCCCTTGAGCAGTTCTTC
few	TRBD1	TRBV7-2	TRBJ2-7	CASSKIPGQGYEQYF	TGTGCCAGCAGCAAGATACCGGGACAGGGGTACGAGCAGTACTTC
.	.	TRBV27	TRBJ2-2	CASSSPLMYGASNTGELFF	TGTGCCAGCAGTTCCCCGCTTATGTACGGGGCCTCGAACACCGGGGAGCTGTTTTTT
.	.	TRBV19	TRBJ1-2	CASNPGSGYIGYTF	TGTGCCAGTAACCCGGGTTCCGGTTATATTGGCTACACCTTC
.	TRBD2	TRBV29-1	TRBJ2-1	CSVEKASSGGPGNEQFF	TGCAGCGTTGAAAAGGCCTCTAGCGGGGGCCCGGGTAATGAGCAGTTCTTC
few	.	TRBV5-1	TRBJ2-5	CASKVRGQETQYF	TGCGCCAGCAAAGTCAGGGGCCAAGAGACCCAGTACTTC
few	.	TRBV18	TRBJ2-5	CASSNKDMATWETQYF	TGTGCCAGCTCAAACAAGGATATGGCGACCTGGGAGACCCAGTACTTC
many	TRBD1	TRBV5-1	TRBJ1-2	CASSSLGQGNYGYTF	TGCGCCAGCAGCTCCCTAGGACAGGGTAACTATGGCTACACCTTC
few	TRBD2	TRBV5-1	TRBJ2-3	CASSPERGGLRDTQYF	TGCGCCAGCAGTCCTGAGCGGGGGGGCCTTAGAGATACGCAGTATTTT
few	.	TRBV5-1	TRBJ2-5	CASSPKPGHQETQYF	TGCGCCAGCAGCCCAAAACCCGGCCACCAAGAGACCCAGTACTTC
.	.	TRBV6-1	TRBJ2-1	CASSRISVYNEQFF	TGTGCCAGCAGCCGAATTAGCGTTTACAATGAGCAGTTCTTC
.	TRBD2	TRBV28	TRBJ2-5	CASRLAGGRRETQYF	TGTGCCAGCAGGTTAGCGGGGGGCCGGCGTGAGACCCAGTACTTC
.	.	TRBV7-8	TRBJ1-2	CASSPKSGIDNYGYTF	TGTGCCAGCAGCCCCAAATCGGGGATCGATAACTATGGCTACACCTTC
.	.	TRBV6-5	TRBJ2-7	CASSYSPAAYEQYF	TGTGCCAGCAGTTACTCGCCAGCCGCCTACGAGCAGTACTTC
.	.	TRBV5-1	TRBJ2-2	CASSLDPLVNTGELFF	TGCGCCAGCAGCTTGGACCCACTTGTGAACACCGGGGAGCTGTTTTTT
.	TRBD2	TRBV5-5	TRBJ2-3	CASVAGGMDTQYF	TGTGCCAGCGTAGCGGGGGGCATGGATACGCAGTATTTT
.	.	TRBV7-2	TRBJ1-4	CASSHFPRARGEKLFF	TGTGCCAGCAGCCACTTCCCGAGGGCCAGGGGTGAAAAACTGTTTTTT
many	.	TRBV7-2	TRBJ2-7	CASSPNVRAREQYF	TGTGCCAGCAGCCCGAACGTCAGAGCTAGGGAGCAGTACTTC
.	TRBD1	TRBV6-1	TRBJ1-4	CASSVQGAPNEKLFF	TGTGCCAGCAGCGTACAGGGGGCTCCTAATGAAAAACTGTTTTTT
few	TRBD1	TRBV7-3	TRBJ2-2	CASSSQPQGAPGELFF	TGTGCCAGCAGCTCCCAGCCACAGGGGGCGCCCGGGGAGCTGTTTTTT
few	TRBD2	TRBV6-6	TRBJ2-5	CASSYAGGETQYF	TGTGCCAGCAGTTACGCGGGGGGGGAGACCCAGTACTTC
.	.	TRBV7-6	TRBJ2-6	CASNSNSGANVLTF	TGTGCCAGCAACTCGAACTCTGGGGCCAACGTCCTGACTTTC
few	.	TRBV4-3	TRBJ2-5	CASSQDIRRQGRETQYF	TGCGCCAGCAGCCAAGATATCCGCCGGCAGGGGAGAGAGACCCAGTACTTC